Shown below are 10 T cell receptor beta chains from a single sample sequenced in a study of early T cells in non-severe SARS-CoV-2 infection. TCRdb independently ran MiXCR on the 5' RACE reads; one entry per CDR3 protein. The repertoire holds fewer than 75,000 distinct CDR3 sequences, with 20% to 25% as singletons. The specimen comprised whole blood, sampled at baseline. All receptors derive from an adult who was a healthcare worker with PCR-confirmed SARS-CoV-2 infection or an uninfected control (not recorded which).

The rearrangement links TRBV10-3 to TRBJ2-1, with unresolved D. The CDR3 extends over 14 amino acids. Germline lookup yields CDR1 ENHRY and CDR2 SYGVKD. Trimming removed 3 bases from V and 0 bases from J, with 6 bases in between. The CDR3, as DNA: TGTGCCATCAGTGATGGGGACTCCTACAATGAGCAGTTCTTC. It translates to CAISDGDSYNEQFF.

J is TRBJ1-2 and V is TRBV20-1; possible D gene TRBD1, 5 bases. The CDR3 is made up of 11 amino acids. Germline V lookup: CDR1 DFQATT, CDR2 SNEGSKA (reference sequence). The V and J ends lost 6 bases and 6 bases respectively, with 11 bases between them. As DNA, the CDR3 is TGCAGTGCCCAGACAGTCGATGGCTACACCTTC. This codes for CSAQTVDGYTF.

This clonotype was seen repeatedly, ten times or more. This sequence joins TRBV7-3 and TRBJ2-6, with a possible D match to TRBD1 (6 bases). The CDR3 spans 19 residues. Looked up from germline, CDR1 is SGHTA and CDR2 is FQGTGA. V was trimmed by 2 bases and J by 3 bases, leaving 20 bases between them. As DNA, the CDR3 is TGTGCCAGCAGCTTACACCCGGGACACCGGAGGTTTGGGGCCAACGTCCTGACTTTC. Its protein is CASSLHPGHRRFGANVLTF.

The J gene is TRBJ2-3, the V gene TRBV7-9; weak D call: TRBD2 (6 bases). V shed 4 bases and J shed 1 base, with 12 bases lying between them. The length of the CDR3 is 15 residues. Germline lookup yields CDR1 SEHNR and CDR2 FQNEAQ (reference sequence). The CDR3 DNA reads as TGTGCCAGCAGCTCGAATTGGGGGGGCACAGATACGCAGTATTTT. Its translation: CASSSNWGGTDTQYF.

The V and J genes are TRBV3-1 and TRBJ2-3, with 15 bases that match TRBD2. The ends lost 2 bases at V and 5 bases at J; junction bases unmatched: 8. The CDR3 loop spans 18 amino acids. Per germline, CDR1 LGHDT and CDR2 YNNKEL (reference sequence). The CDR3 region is CASSQRGLAGGGGDTQYF. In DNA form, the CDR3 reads TGTGCCAGCAGCCAACGGGGACTAGCGGGGGGCGGCGGAGATACGCAGTATTTT.

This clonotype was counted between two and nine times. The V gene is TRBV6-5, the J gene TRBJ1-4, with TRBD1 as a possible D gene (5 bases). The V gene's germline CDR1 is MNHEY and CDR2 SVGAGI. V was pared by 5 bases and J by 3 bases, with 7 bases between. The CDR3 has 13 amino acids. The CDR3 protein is CASSDSPNEKLFF. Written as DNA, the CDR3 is TGTGCCAGCAGTGACAGCCCTAATGAAAAACTGTTTTTT.

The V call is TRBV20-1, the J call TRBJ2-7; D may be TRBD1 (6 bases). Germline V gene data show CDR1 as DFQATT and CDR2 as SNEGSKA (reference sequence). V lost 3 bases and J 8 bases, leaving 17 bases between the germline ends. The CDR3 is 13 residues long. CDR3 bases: TGCAGTGCTAGCAACAGGGTGGGGGACAAGCAGTACTTC. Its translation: CSASNRVGDKQYF.

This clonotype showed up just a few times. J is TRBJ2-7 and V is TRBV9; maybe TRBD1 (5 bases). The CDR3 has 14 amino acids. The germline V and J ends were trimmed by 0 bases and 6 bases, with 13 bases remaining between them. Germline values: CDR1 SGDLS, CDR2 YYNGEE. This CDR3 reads CASSVVQDTSEQYF. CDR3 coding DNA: TGTGCCAGCAGCGTAGTACAGGACACCAGCGAGCAGTACTTC.

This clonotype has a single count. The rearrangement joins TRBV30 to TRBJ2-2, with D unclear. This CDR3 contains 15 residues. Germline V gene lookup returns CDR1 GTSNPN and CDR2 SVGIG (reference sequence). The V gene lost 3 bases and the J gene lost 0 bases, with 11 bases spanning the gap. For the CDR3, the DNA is TGTGCCTGGAGCCCCCGCAGAGCGAACACCGGGGAGCTGTTTTTT. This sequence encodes CAWSPRRANTGELFF.

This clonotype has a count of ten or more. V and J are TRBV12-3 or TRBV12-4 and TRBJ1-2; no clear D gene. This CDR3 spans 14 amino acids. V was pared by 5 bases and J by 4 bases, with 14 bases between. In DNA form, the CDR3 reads TGTGCCAGCAGTCCCCGGGAGGGATTCTATGGCTACACCTTC. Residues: CASSPREGFYGYTF.